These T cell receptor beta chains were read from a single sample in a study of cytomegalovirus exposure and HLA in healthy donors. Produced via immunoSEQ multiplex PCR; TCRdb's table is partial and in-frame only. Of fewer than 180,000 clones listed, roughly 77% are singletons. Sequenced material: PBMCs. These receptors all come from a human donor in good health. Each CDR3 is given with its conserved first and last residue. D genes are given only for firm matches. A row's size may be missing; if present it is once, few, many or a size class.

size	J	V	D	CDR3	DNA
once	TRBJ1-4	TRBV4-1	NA	CASSHVDSTTNEKLFF	TGCGCCAGCAGCCACGTTGACAGCACAACTAATGAAAAACTGTTTTTT
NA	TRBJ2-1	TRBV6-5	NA	CASSYYYGNEQFF	TGTGCCAGCAGTTATTATTACGGGAATGAGCAGTTCTTC
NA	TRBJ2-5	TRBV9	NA	CASSVGTSGLRTETQYF	TGTGCCAGCAGCGTGGGTACGAGTGGACTCCGAACGGAGACCCAGTACTTC
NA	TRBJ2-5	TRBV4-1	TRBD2	CASSHRIGEREVTRGTQYF	TGCGCCAGCAGCCACCGAATCGGTGAGCGGGAGGTTACTAGGGGGACCCAGTACTTC
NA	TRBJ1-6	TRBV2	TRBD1	CASDTGGNNSPLHF	TGTGCCAGCGATACAGGGGGTAATAATTCACCCCTCCACTTT
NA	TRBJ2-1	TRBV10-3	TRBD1	CASYPRDRETNEQFF	TGTGCCTCTTACCCCCGGGACAGGGAAACCAATGAGCAGTTCTTC
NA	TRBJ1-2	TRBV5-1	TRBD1	CAGSLDRGGYGYTF	TGCGCCGGCAGCTTGGACAGGGGCGGCTATGGCTACACCTTC
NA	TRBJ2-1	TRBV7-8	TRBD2	CASSLALAGGYNEQFF	TGTGCCAGCAGCTTAGCCCTAGCGGGGGGGTACAATGAGCAGTTCTTC
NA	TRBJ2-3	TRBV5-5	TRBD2	CASSLAGLAGRTDTQYF	TGTGCCAGCAGCTTGGCCGGCTTAGCGGGCCGAACAGATACGCAGTATTTT
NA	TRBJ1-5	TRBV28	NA	CASSFPRGGVGDQPQHF	TGTGCCAGCAGTTTTCCTAGGGGGGGTGTGGGAGATCAGCCCCAGCATTTT
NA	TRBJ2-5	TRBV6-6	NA	CASSYGGETQYF	TGTGCCAGCAGTTACGGGGGGGAGACCCAGTACTTC
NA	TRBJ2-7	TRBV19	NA	CASSETGYEQYF	TGTGCCAGTAGCGAGACTGGCTACGAGCAGTACTTC
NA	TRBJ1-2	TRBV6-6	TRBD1	CASSLQGNYGYTF	TGTGCCAGCAGCTTACAGGGGAACTATGGCTACACCTTC
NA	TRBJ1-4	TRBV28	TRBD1	CASRMTGRYEKLFF	TGTGCCAGCAGAATGACAGGGAGGTATGAAAAACTGTTTTTT
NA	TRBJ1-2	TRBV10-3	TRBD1	CAISTGHPSSANYGYTF	TGTGCCATATCGACAGGGCATCCCTCTTCAGCTAACTATGGCTACACCTTC
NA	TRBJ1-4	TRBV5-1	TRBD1	CASSIRGDDEKLFF	TGCGCCAGCAGCATCAGGGGGGACGATGAAAAACTGTTTTTT
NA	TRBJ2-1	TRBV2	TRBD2	CASRGSSGGAQEQFF	TGTGCCAGCAGAGGATCTAGCGGGGGGGCACAAGAGCAGTTCTTC
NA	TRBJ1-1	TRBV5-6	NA	CASSHRRVGAPSWTEAFF	TGTGCCAGCAGCCATCGAAGGGTGGGGGCTCCGTCGTGGACTGAAGCTTTCTTT
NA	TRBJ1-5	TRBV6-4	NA	CASSADTSNQPQHF	TGTGCCAGCAGTGCCGACACCTCCAATCAGCCCCAGCATTTT
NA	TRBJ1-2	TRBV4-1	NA	CASSQWPYYGYTF	TGCGCCAGCAGCCAATGGCCATACTATGGCTACACCTTC
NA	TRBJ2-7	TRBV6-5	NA	CASRSARGDSYEQYF	TGTGCCAGCAGAAGCGCTCGCGGGGATTCCTACGAGCAGTACTTC
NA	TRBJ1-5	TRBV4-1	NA	CASSQGGGSNQPQHF	TGCGCCAGCAGCCAAGGTGGCGGGTCCAATCAGCCCCAGCATTTT
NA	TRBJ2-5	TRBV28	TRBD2	CASTTSSGNSQETQYF	TGTGCCAGCACCACCTCTAGCGGGAATTCGCAAGAGACCCAGTACTTC
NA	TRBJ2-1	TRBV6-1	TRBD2	CASSGPSGGHYNEQFF	TGTGCCAGCAGTGGACCAAGCGGGGGCCATTACAATGAGCAGTTCTTC
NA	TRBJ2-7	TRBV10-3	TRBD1	CAISEFVGQGAYEQYF	TGTGCCATCAGTGAGTTCGTGGGACAGGGGGCTTACGAGCAGTACTTC
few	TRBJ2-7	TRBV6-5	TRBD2	CASSYGTSSYEQYF	TGTGCCAGCAGTTACGGGACTAGCTCCTACGAGCAGTACTTC
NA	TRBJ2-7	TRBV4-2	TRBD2	CASSQETRGGVLYEQYF	TGTGCCAGCAGCCAAGAAACGCGGGGGGGGGTCCTATACGAGCAGTACTTC
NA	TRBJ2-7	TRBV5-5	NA	CASSPPSWGEPGDEQYF	TGTGCCAGCAGCCCCCCCTCCTGGGGGGAGCCGGGTGACGAGCAGTACTTC